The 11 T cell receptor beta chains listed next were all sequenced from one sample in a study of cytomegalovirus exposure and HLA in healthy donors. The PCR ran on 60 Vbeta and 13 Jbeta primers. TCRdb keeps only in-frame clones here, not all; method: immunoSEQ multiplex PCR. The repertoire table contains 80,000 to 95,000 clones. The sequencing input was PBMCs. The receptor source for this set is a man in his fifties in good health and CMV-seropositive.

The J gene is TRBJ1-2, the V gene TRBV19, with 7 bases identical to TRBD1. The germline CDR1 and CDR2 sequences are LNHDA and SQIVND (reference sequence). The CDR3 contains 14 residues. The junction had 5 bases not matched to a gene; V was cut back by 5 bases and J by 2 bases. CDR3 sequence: CASSGGDSNYGYTF. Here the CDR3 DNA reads TGTGCCAGTAGTGGCGGGGACAGCAACTATGGCTACACCTTC. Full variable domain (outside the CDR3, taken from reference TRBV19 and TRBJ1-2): DGGITQSPKYLFRKEGQNVTLSCEQNLNHDAMYWYRQDPGQGLRLIYYSQIVNDFQKGDIAEGYSVSREKKESFPLTVTSAQKNPTAFYLCASSGGDSNYGYTFGSGTRLTVV.

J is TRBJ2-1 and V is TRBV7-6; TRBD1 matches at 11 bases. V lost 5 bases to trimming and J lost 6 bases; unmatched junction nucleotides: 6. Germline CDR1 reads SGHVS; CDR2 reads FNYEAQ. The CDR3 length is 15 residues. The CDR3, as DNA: TGTGCCAGCAGCCAGGGACAGGGGGGCCCCAATGAGCAGTTCTTC. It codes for CASSQGQGGPNEQFF.

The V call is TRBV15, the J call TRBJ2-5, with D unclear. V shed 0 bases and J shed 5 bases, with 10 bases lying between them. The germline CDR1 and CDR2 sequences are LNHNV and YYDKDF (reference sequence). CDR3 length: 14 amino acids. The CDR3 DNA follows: TGTGCCACCAGCAGAGACCCCTCCGGGGAGACCCAGTACTTC. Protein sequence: CATSRDPSGETQYF.

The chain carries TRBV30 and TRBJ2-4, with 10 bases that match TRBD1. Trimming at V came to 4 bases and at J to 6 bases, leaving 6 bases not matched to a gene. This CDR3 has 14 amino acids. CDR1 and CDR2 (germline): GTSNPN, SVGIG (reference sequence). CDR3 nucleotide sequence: TGTGCCTGGATAAGCCGGACAGGGGGAAACATTCAGTACTTC. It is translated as CAWISRTGGNIQYF.

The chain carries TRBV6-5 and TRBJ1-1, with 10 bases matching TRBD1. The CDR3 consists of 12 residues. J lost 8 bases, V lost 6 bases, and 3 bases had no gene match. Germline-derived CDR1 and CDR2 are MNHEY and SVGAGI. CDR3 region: CASSGTGAEAFF. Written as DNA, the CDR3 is TGTGCCAGCAGCGGGACAGGGGCAGAAGCTTTCTTT.

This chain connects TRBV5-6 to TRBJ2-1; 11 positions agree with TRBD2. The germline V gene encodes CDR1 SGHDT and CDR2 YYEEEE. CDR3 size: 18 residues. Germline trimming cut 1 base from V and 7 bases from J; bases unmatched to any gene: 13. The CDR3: CASSLRALAGAGLNEQFF. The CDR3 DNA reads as TGTGCCAGCAGCTTGAGGGCACTAGCGGGAGCGGGTTTGAATGAGCAGTTCTTC.

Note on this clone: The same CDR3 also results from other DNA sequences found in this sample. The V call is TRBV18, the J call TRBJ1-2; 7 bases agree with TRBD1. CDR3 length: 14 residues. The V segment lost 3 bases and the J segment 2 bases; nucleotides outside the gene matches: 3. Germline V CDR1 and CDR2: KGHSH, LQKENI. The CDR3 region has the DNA TGTGCCAGCTCACCGGAACAGGGGAACTATGGCTACACCTTC. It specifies CASSPEQGNYGYTF.

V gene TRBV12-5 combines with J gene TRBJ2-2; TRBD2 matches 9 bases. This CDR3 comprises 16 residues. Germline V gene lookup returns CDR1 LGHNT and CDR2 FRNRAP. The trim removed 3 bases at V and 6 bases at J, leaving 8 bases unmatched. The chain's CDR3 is CASGFTAGLAPGELFF. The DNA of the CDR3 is TGTGCTAGTGGTTTCACCGCCGGACTAGCGCCCGGGGAGCTGTTTTTT.

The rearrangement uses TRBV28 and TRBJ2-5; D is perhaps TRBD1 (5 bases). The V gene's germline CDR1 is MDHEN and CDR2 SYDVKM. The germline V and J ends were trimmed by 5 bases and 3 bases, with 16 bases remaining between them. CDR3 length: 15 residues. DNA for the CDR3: TGTGCCAGCAGTCCCGACAGCAGTCTAAAAGAGACCCAGTACTTC. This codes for CASSPDSSLKETQYF.

The CDR3 region is CAWSVQGDTEAFF. CDR3 sequence (DNA): TGTGCCTGGAGTGTACAGGGGGACACTGAAGCTTTCTTT. This chain links TRBV30 with TRBJ1-1; 8 nucleotides align to TRBD1. With V trimmed by 0 bases and J by 3 bases, 0 bases remained unmatched. The germline V gene has CDR1 GTSNPN and CDR2 SVGIG (reference sequence). This CDR3 contains 13 residues.

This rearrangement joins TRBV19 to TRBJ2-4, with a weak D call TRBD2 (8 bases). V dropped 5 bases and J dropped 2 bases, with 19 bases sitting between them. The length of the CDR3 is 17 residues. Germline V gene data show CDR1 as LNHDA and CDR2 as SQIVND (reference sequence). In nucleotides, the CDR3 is TGTGCCAGTAGTCGCCGGGAGGGGGCATCTCCCAAAAACATTCAGTACTTC. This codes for CASSRREGASPKNIQYF.